The rows below give T cell receptor beta chains drawn from one sample of a study of cytomegalovirus exposure and HLA in healthy donors. Assay: immunoSEQ multiplex PCR; the TCRdb copy retains only in-frame clones and omits some. This sample has 90,000 to 150,000 clones, with roughly 65% found just once. The sample comprised PBMCs. These receptors all come from a man aged 35-49 years in good health and CMV-seropositive. Each CDR3 is given with its conserved first and last residue. The D gene is left open where the match is weak. For some rows the clone size is stated as once, few or many, or as a class when expanded; others skip it.

J gene | clone size | D gene | V gene | CDR3 protein | CDR3 DNA
TRBJ1-1 | once | NA | TRBV7-3 | CASSNQGNTEAFF | TGTGCCAGCAGCAATCAGGGGAACACTGAAGCTTTCTTT
TRBJ2-7 | few | NA | TRBV7-9 | CASSLAGFSYEQYF | TGTGCCAGCAGCTTAGCCGGGTTCTCCTACGAGCAGTACTTC
TRBJ1-1 | NA | NA | TRBV19 | CASSIMAGLGTEAFF | TGTGCCAGTAGTATAATGGCGGGGCTCGGCACTGAAGCTTTCTTT
TRBJ2-7 | NA | TRBD2 | TRBV4-2 | CASSQAEGLAREQYF | TGTGCCAGCAGCCAGGCGGAGGGACTAGCAAGAGAGCAGTACTTC
TRBJ1-5 | once | NA | TRBV7-9 | CASSLGQGLNQPQHF | TGTGCCAGCAGCTTAGGGCAGGGACTCAATCAGCCCCAGCATTTT
TRBJ1-3 | NA | NA | TRBV18 | CASSPNRASAGNTIYF | TGTGCCAGCTCACCCAACAGGGCCTCAGCGGGAAACACCATATATTTT
TRBJ2-5 | NA | NA | TRBV5-1 | CASSLVGSGETQYF | TGCGCCAGCAGCTTGGTCGGGTCCGGGGAGACCCAGTACTTC
TRBJ1-2 | NA | NA | TRBV6-6 | CASNKDTGSSYGYTF | TGTGCCAGCAATAAGGACACGGGTTCTTCCTATGGCTACACCTTC
TRBJ2-5 | NA | TRBD2 | TRBV5-1 | CASSILAGGLETQYF | TGCGCCAGCAGCATACTAGCGGGAGGGCTGGAGACCCAGTACTTC
TRBJ2-1 | NA | TRBD2 | TRBV27 | CASSRLAGEGEQFF | TGTGCCAGCAGCCGACTAGCGGGAGAAGGTGAGCAGTTCTTC
TRBJ1-2 | few | TRBD1 | TRBV6-1 | CASSEIGEPTGGGYGYTF | TGTGCCAGCAGCGAAATTGGGGAACCGACAGGGGGCGGCTATGGCTACACCTTC
TRBJ1-5 | once | TRBD1 | TRBV2 | CASSGTGYQPQHF | TGTGCCAGCAGTGGGACAGGGTATCAGCCCCAGCATTTT
TRBJ1-1 | few | NA | TRBV18 | CASSPPGLSKTEAFF | TGTGCCAGCTCACCACCAGGACTTTCTAAGACTGAAGCTTTCTTT
TRBJ2-5 | NA | NA | TRBV9 | CASSAGTRSGETQYF | TGTGCCAGCAGCGCAGGAACTCGGTCGGGGGAGACCCAGTACTTC
TRBJ1-6 | NA | TRBD1 | TRBV7-9 | CASSPGQGNSPLHF | TGTGCCAGTAGTCCGGGACAGGGAAATTCACCCCTCCACTTT
TRBJ2-7 | few | TRBD2 | TRBV7-2 | CASSWGSGTYEQYF | TGTGCCAGCAGCTGGGGGAGCGGGACCTACGAGCAGTACTTC
TRBJ2-1 | once | TRBD1 | TRBV6-4 | CASSVGQGLVDEQFF | TGTGCCAGCAGTGTGGGACAGGGGTTGGTGGATGAGCAGTTCTTC
TRBJ2-1 | NA | NA | TRBV7-3 | CASSLGAGSYNEQFF | TGTGCCAGCAGCTTAGGCGCAGGTTCCTACAATGAGCAGTTCTTC
TRBJ2-5 | NA | NA | TRBV25-1 | CASSELVETQYF | TGTGCCAGCAGTGAACTAGTAGAGACCCAGTACTTC
TRBJ2-2 | NA | TRBD1 | TRBV28 | CASSSQGESGELFF | TGTGCCAGCAGTTCTCAGGGGGAGAGCGGGGAGCTGTTTTTT
TRBJ1-1 | NA | TRBD1 | TRBV4-1 | CASSQDLATGAGENAEAFF | TGCGCCAGCAGCCAAGATTTAGCGACAGGGGCCGGCGAGAACGCTGAAGCTTTCTTT
TRBJ2-7 | NA | TRBD2 | TRBV6-1 | CASSPSGLAGREQYF | TGTGCCAGCAGTCCTTCGGGACTAGCTGGTAGGGAGCAGTACTTC
TRBJ2-5 | NA | TRBD2 | TRBV5-1 | CASSLGIGLAQETQYF | TGCGCCAGCAGCTTGGGGATAGGACTAGCCCAAGAGACCCAGTACTTC
TRBJ2-2 | NA | NA | TRBV11-3 | CASSPTPGMGKTGELFF | TGTGCCAGCAGCCCCACCCCAGGGATGGGCAAGACCGGGGAGCTGTTTTTT
TRBJ1-1 | NA | TRBD1 | TRBV7-6 | CASSYGQGNTEAFF | TGTGCCAGCAGCTACGGACAGGGGAACACTGAAGCTTTCTTT
TRBJ2-7 | once | NA | TRBV11-3 | CASSPRPTGTYEQYF | TGTGCCAGCAGCCCACGTCCGACGGGGACCTACGAGCAGTACTTC
TRBJ1-6 | few | NA | TRBV13 | CASSSYRVPLHF | TGTGCCAGCAGCTCCTACAGGGTCCCCCTCCACTTT
TRBJ1-5 | NA | NA | TRBV7-3 | CASSLTFNQPQHF | TGTGCCAGCAGCTTAACCTTTAATCAGCCCCAGCATTTT
TRBJ2-7 | once | NA | TRBV13 | CASSAPPRYEQYF | TGTGCCAGCAGCGCGCCCCCCAGGTACGAGCAGTACTTC
TRBJ1-1 | few | NA | TRBV6-9 | CASYLGGAPMNTEAFF | TGTGCCAGCTACCTGGGGGGGGCACCCATGAACACTGAAGCTTTCTTT
TRBJ1-6 | NA | NA | TRBV7-9 | CASSLVGYSPLHF | TGTGCCAGCAGCTTAGTCGGGTATTCACCCCTCCACTTT
TRBJ2-7 | NA | NA | TRBV6-5 | CASSYGALGSYEQYF | TGTGCCAGCAGTTACGGGGCGCTAGGCTCCTACGAGCAGTACTTC
TRBJ2-7 | few | TRBD1 | TRBV6-5 | CASSYGWTGYEQYF | TGTGCCAGCAGTTACGGTTGGACAGGCTACGAGCAGTACTTC
TRBJ1-3 | NA | NA | TRBV6-5 | CASSRERVAGNTIYF | TGTGCCAGCAGTCGCGAGAGGGTGGCTGGAAACACCATATATTTT
TRBJ2-1 | NA | NA | TRBV4-1 | CASSHAGSSYNEQFF | TGCGCCAGCAGCCATGCGGGGTCTTCCTACAATGAGCAGTTCTTC
TRBJ1-1 | NA | TRBD1 | TRBV7-8 | CASSAYRGSTEAFF | TGTGCCAGCAGCGCTTACAGGGGAAGCACTGAAGCTTTCTTT
TRBJ2-5 | once | TRBD2 | TRBV14 | CASSQILAGGTQETQYF | TGTGCCAGCAGCCAAATTCTAGCGGGAGGCACCCAAGAGACCCAGTACTTC
TRBJ2-1 | few | TRBD1 | TRBV4-1 | CASSQHPTGRREQFF | TGCGCCAGCAGCCAACACCCGACAGGGCGGAGGGAGCAGTTCTTC
TRBJ2-7 | once | NA | TRBV7-9 | CASSLVPAYEQYF | TGTGCCAGCAGCTTAGTCCCCGCCTACGAGCAGTACTTC
TRBJ2-7 | NA | TRBD2 | TRBV23-1 | CASSQSGSGTSGGASYEQYF | TGCGCCAGCAGTCAATCCGGTTCCGGGACTAGCGGGGGAGCTTCCTACGAGCAGTACTTC
TRBJ2-3 | NA | TRBD2 | TRBV18 | CASARGGTDTQYF | TGTGCCAGCGCGCGGGGGGGAACAGATACGCAGTATTTT
TRBJ2-3 | NA | NA | TRBV4-1 | CASSQVLTSTDTQYF | TGCGCCAGCAGCCAAGTTCTAACTAGCACAGATACGCAGTATTTT
TRBJ2-1 | few | NA | TRBV5-1 | CASREQGTRWNEQFF | TGCGCCAGCAGGGAGCAGGGTACAAGGTGGAATGAGCAGTTCTTC
TRBJ1-5 | NA | NA | TRBV19 | CASSSDSYSNQPQHF | TGTGCCAGTAGTTCGGACAGCTATAGCAATCAGCCCCAGCATTTT
TRBJ2-7 | NA | TRBD2 | TRBV7-2 | CASSLGVRSSGKYEQYF | TGTGCCAGCAGCTTAGGGGTACGGTCTAGCGGGAAGTACGAGCAGTACTTC
TRBJ2-3 | NA | TRBD1 | TRBV6-5 | CASSYRPTGTDTQYF | TGTGCCAGCAGTTACCGTCCGACAGGGACAGATACGCAGTATTTT
TRBJ1-2 | NA | NA | TRBV6-5 | CASMREGRGYGYTF | TGTGCCAGCATGCGGGAGGGGCGAGGCTATGGCTACACCTTC
TRBJ2-7 | NA | TRBD1 | TRBV30 | CAWRGAGQGPYEQYF | TGTGCCTGGAGAGGGGCGGGACAGGGACCCTACGAGCAGTACTTC
TRBJ1-4 | NA | TRBD1 | TRBV30 | CAWSPKGTVNEKLFF | TGTGCCTGGAGCCCCAAGGGGACAGTTAATGAAAAACTGTTTTTT
TRBJ2-7 | NA | NA | TRBV28 | CASSPTGSGSYEQYF | TGTGCCAGCAGTCCGACAGGTTCGGGCTCCTACGAGCAGTACTTC
TRBJ2-1 | few | NA | TRBV5-4 | CASSLWGQGEQFF | TGTGCCAGCAGCTTGTGGGGGCAGGGTGAGCAGTTCTTC
TRBJ2-7 | NA | TRBD1 | TRBV6-6 | CATGTGGEEQYF | TGTGCCACCGGGACAGGGGGTGAGGAGCAGTACTTC
TRBJ2-5 | NA | TRBD2 | TRBV5-1 | CASSPEGLAGETQYF | TGCGCCAGCAGCCCCGAGGGACTAGCGGGTGAGACCCAGTACTTC
TRBJ2-3 | NA | TRBD2 | TRBV28 | CASSTSGSTDTQYF | TGTGCCAGCTCCACTAGCGGGAGCACAGATACGCAGTATTTT
TRBJ1-4 | NA | NA | TRBV27 | CASSFRRYEKLFF | TGTGCCAGCAGTTTCCGTAGATATGAAAAACTGTTTTTT
TRBJ1-6 | NA | TRBD1 | TRBV6-5 | CASSYSTGGNSPLHF | TGTGCCAGCAGTTACTCGACAGGGGGAAATTCACCCCTCCACTTT
TRBJ1-5 | few | NA | TRBV4-3 | CASSQDWQINQPQHF | TGCGCCAGCAGCCAAGATTGGCAGATCAATCAGCCCCAGCATTTT